This passage covers 24 T cell receptor beta chains from one sample sequenced in a study of Tregs in tolerant kidney transplant recipients. The nonmyeloablative bone marrow transplants came from related graft donors, with transient mixed chimerism. Repertoires were generated with immunoSEQ multiplex PCR, while TCRdb's copy carries only in-frame clones and drops some. This sample lists about 15,000 clones; its ten largest clones have around 4%. The sample here was CD4+ T cells from blood (PBMCs), taken 12 months after the transplant. Every receptor here comes from a human patient who received a combined kidney and bone marrow transplant. Some T cells may be transferred from the graft donor.

About this clone itself: The read finishes 3 residues shy of the CDR3 end, and the germline J gene is used to complete it. The V gene is TRBV11-1, the J gene TRBJ2-4, with a weak D call TRBD2 (6 bases). This CDR3 is 15 amino acids long. Trimming stripped 5 bases from V and 0 bases from J, with 11 bases between. Per germline, CDR1 SGHAT and CDR2 FQDESV (reference sequence). The CDR3 sequence: CASSPGDLAKNIQYF. Partial CDR3 DNA: TGTGCCAGCAGCCCGGGGGATCTAGCCAAAAACATT.

Concerning this clone itself: The CDR3 extends 3 residues past the end of the read, so its final part is completed from the germline J gene. J is TRBJ1-2 and V is TRBV7-2; TRBD1 agrees at 10 bases. This CDR3 spans 13 amino acids. The germline gives CDR1 SGHTA, CDR2 FQGNSA. Trimming at V came to 5 bases and at J to 4 bases, leaving 1 base not matched to a gene. This CDR3 is CASSRDRGYGYTF. CDR3 DNA, as far as it was read: TGTGCCAGCAGCCGGGACAGGGGCTATGGC. Drawing the rest from reference TRBV7-2 and TRBJ1-2, the complete variable domain is GAGVSQSPSNKVTEKGKDVELRCDPISGHTALYWYRQSLGQGLEFLIYFQGNSAPDKSGLPSDRFSAERTGGSVSTLTIQRTQQEDSAVYLCASSRDRGYGYTFGSGTRLTVV.

On this clone: Coverage ceases 3 residues before the CDR3 finishes, and the germline J gene fills in the end. This sequence joins TRBV7-3 and TRBJ1-5; perhaps TRBD1 as D (5 bases). This CDR3 spans 13 amino acids. Germline assignment: CDR1 SGHTA and CDR2 FQGTGA. V was cut by 3 bases and J by 7 bases, with 10 bases left in between. Here the CDR3 reads CASSLTVGQPQHF. Partial CDR3 DNA: TGTGCCAGCAGCTTGACAGTAGGCCAGCCC.

Comments on this clone: Read data end 3 residues before the CDR3 end; the end is taken from the germline J gene. The V and J genes are TRBV11-2 and TRBJ2-7, with TRBD1 identical over 11 bases. V shed 3 bases, J shed 6 bases, and the junction held 4 bases outside the gene matches. The CDR3 contains 14 residues. In germline, CDR1 is SGHAT, CDR2 FQNNGV. CDR3 loop: CASSLDRGRIEQYF. Incomplete CDR3 DNA: TGTGCCAGCAGCTTGGACAGGGGGCGCATCGAG.

With respect to this clone: The read stops 3 residues short of the end of the CDR3; the missing end is completed from the germline J gene. The genes are TRBV7-8 and TRBJ2-3, with D maybe TRBD1 (5 bases). The CDR3 is made up of 17 amino acids. Trimming stripped 4 bases from V and 5 bases from J, with 22 bases between. Germline values: CDR1 SGHVS, CDR2 FQNEAQ. This CDR3 reads CASSSRPGMGSIDTQYF. The CDR3 bases that were read are TGTGCCAGCAGCTCACGGCCAGGGATGGGTAGTATAGATACG. The variable domain in full, with the rest retrieved from reference TRBV7-8 and TRBJ2-3, is GAGVSQSPRYKVAKRGQDVALRCDPISGHVSLFWYQQALGQGPEFLTYFQNEAQLDKSGLPSDRFFAERPEGSVSTLKIQRTQQEDSAVYLCASSSRPGMGSIDTQYFGPGTRLTVL.

On this clone: The CDR3 is cut off 3 residues early in the read; its end comes from the germline J gene. This rearrangement joins TRBV6-1 to TRBJ1-4, with D unclear. The CDR3 totals 16 residues. V lost 3 bases, J lost 5 bases, and 16 bases lay in between. Looked up from germline, CDR1 is MNHNS and CDR2 is SASEGT. Here the CDR3 reads CASSEWKGISNEKLFF. The CDR3 DNA, read in part, is TGTGCCAGCAGTGAGTGGAAGGGCATATCGAATGAAAAA.

Regarding this clone: The read terminates 3 residues before the CDR3 end, so the remaining end is supplied by the germline J gene. The V and J genes are TRBV4-2 and TRBJ2-1, with TRBD2 matching 7 bases. This CDR3 has 16 residues. Trimming removed 0 bases from V and 3 bases from J; junction bases left unmatched: 5. Germline V lookup: CDR1 LGHNA, CDR2 YNFKEQ. CDR3 residues: CASSQDPSGHYNEQFF. The sequenced part of the CDR3 DNA is TGTGCCAGCAGCCAAGATCCTAGCGGCCACTACAATGAG.

As to this clone: The missing CDR3 end, 3 residues past where the read stops, is filled in from the germline J gene. The chain combines TRBV6-2 or TRBV6-3 with TRBJ1-1; TRBD1 agrees at 9 bases. V shed 6 bases, J shed 3 bases, and the junction held 5 bases outside the gene matches. The CDR3 loop spans 14 amino acids. Germline assignment: CDR1 MNHEY and CDR2 SVGEGT. CDR3 DNA (partial): TGTGCCAGCAGGGGACAGGGCCCGTACACTGAA. It specifies CASRGQGPYTE. The CDR3, in full, reads CASRGQGPYTEAFF.

To note about this clone: Read data end 3 residues before the CDR3 end; the end is taken from the germline J gene. This chain uses TRBV30 with TRBJ2-7, with D possibly called TRBD1 or TRBD2 (6 bases each). The germline CDR1 and CDR2 sequences are GTSNPN and SVGIG (reference sequence). Trimming cost V 4 bases and J 2 bases, with 9 bases left between them. CDR3 length equals 12 residues. The sequenced part of the CDR3 DNA is TGTGCCTGGAACAGGGAGGCCTACGAG. This sequence encodes CAWNREAYE. In full, the CDR3 is CAWNREAYEQYF.

This clone registers medium-sized by frequency. The read terminates 3 residues before the CDR3 end, so the remaining end is supplied by the germline J gene. The V call is TRBV7-2, the J call TRBJ1-3, with TRBD1 as a possible D gene (6 bases). V lost 5 bases to trimming and J lost 2 bases, with 13 bases between them. The CDR3 covers 15 residues. Looked up from germline, CDR1 is SGHTA and CDR2 is FQGNSA. The sequenced part of the CDR3 DNA is TGTGCCAGCAGCACTGGGGGGGCGGCTGGAAACACC. Residues: CASSTGGAAGNT. The entire CDR3 protein is CASSTGGAAGNTIYF.

In regard to this clone: The read ends 3 residues early relative to the CDR3; the germline J gene fills the gap. This sequence joins TRBV6-4 and TRBJ2-2; a possible D gene is TRBD1 (6 bases). The CDR3 spans 15 residues. Germline V gene lookup returns CDR1 MRHNA and CDR2 SNTAGT. Between the trimmed V and J ends, which lost 0 bases and 1 base, there was a span of 6 bases. CDR3 bases read: TGTGCCAGCAGTGACTCGGGACAGAACACCGGGGAG. Translation: CASSDSGQNTGE. The entire CDR3 protein reads CASSDSGQNTGELFF.

Concerning this clone: The read terminates 3 residues before the CDR3 end, so the remaining end is supplied by the germline J gene. This chain joins TRBV7-3 and TRBJ2-3; a possible D gene is TRBD2 (6 bases). CDR1 SGHTA and CDR2 FQGTGA come from the germline V gene. Trimming stripped 5 bases from V and 0 bases from J, with 9 bases between. CDR3 size: 14 residues. The CDR3 bases that were read are TGTGCCAGCAGCCATGGGGGGAGCACAGATACG. It encodes CASSHGGSTDT. The full CDR3 is CASSHGGSTDTQYF.

As to this clone: The read stops 3 residues short of the end of the CDR3; the missing end is completed from the germline J gene. The V and J genes are TRBV24-1 and TRBJ2-3; 11 bases line up with TRBD2. The germline CDR1 and CDR2 sequences are KGHDR and SFDVKD. V was pared by 9 bases and J by 6 bases, with 13 bases of the junction left unmatched. This CDR3 has 16 residues. The DNA read from the CDR3 is TGTGCCACCGGGACTAGCGGCCCTCGGGGTGGTGATACG. Its protein product is CATGTSGPRGGDT. Given in full, the CDR3 is CATGTSGPRGGDTQYF.

As to this clone: The CDR3 goes on 3 residues after the read ends, and that part is filled in from the germline J gene. The genes are TRBV30 and TRBJ1-5, with D perhaps matching TRBD1 (5 bases). This CDR3 has 16 residues. V lost 2 bases and J 1 base, leaving 15 bases between the germline ends. Germline values: CDR1 GTSNPN, CDR2 SVGIG (reference sequence). CDR3 residues: CAWSLGAALSNQPQHF. The CDR3 DNA, read in part, is TGTGCCTGGAGTCTAGGGGCAGCCTTAAGCAATCAGCCC.

Comment on this clone: The CDR3 goes on 3 residues after the read ends, and that part is filled in from the germline J gene. This rearrangement joins TRBV7-2 to TRBJ1-5; no reliable D call. V lost 1 base and J 6 bases, leaving 10 bases between the germline ends. The germline gives CDR1 SGHTA, CDR2 FQGNSA. The CDR3 is made up of 14 amino acids. Incomplete CDR3 DNA: TGTGCCAGCAGCTTAGTAGGGTCAGGTCAGCCC. It codes for CASSLVGSGQP. In full, the CDR3 reads CASSLVGSGQPQHF.

Details on this clone: Sequencing ends 3 residues short of the CDR3 end; the germline J gene provides the rest. The chain joins TRBV19 to TRBJ1-5; the match to TRBD1 covers 7 bases. CDR1 and CDR2 from the germline V gene are LNHDA and SQIVND (reference sequence). The CDR3 length is 16 residues. V lost 4 bases to trimming and J lost 1 base; unmatched junction nucleotides: 7. CDR3 DNA (partial): TGTGCCAGTAGTAGCTCCGGGACAGAAAGCAATCAGCCC. Its translation is CASSSSGTESNQP. The entire CDR3 sequence reads CASSSSGTESNQPQHF.

The CDR3 reads CAWSPSGSLAKNIQYF. The CDR3 bases that were read are TGTGCCTGGAGTCCCTCGGGTTCTCTAGCCAAAAACATT. The rearrangement links TRBV30 to TRBJ2-4; D not resolved. The missing CDR3 end, 3 residues past where the read stops, is filled in from the germline J gene. Trimming removed 2 bases at V and 0 bases at J, with 14 bases between. CDR1 is GTSNPN and CDR2 is SVGIG in the germline V gene (reference sequence). The CDR3 length is 16 residues.

In the case of this clone: Sequencing ends 3 residues short of the CDR3 end; the germline J gene provides the rest. J is TRBJ1-2 and V is TRBV2; 7 bases are shared with TRBD1. CDR1 is SNHLY, CDR2 FYNNEI, per germline. Trimming at V came to 6 bases and at J to 5 bases, leaving 3 bases not matched to a gene. The CDR3 length is 12 residues. CDR3 DNA (partial): TGTGCCAGCAGCGGACAGGCTTATGGC. Protein product: CASSGQAYG. The full CDR3 protein reads CASSGQAYGYTF.

As concerns this clone: The read falls 3 residues short of the CDR3 end, and the missing part is taken from the germline J gene. The chain has TRBV20-1 and TRBJ2-1, with D possibly matching TRBD2 (5 bases). CDR3 length equals 12 residues. The germline CDR1 and CDR2 sequences are DFQATT and SNEGSKA (reference sequence). With 3 bases removed from V and 7 bases from J, the gap between germline ends came to 10 bases. CDR3 in amino acids: CSASPTRNEQFF. The covered CDR3 bases are TGCAGTGCTAGCCCTACTAGGAATGAG.

A note on this clone: The read stops 3 residues short of the end of the CDR3; the missing end is completed from the germline J gene. The chain has TRBV29-1 and TRBJ1-2; TRBD1 matches 10 bases. This CDR3 has 17 amino acids. Germline V lookup: CDR1 SQVTM, CDR2 ANQGSEA. V dropped 7 bases and J dropped 2; count of bases not matched to a gene: 16. CDR3 DNA, as far as it was read: TGCAGCGCGTGGGACAGGGGATCTGATAGGGGCAACTATGGC. Amino acid sequence: CSAWDRGSDRGNYG. The CDR3 as a whole reads CSAWDRGSDRGNYGYTF. Supplemented by reference TRBV29-1 and TRBJ1-2, the full variable domain reads SAVISQKPSRDICQRGTSLTIQCQVDSQVTMMFWYRQQPGQSLTLIATANQGSEATYESGFVIDKFPISRPNLTFSTLTVSNMSPEDSSIYLCSAWDRGSDRGNYGYTFGSGTRLTVV.

Worth noting for this clone: The missing CDR3 end, 3 residues past where the read stops, is filled in from the germline J gene. This chain connects TRBV20-1 to TRBJ2-6, with TRBD1 matching 7 bases. V trimming: 0 bases; J trimming: 4 bases; junction bases outside the gene matches: 3. CDR1 and CDR2 (germline): DFQATT, SNEGSKA (reference sequence). This CDR3 contains 15 residues. This CDR3 is CSARDKGAGANVLTF. CDR3 DNA (partial): TGCAGTGCTAGAGATAAGGGGGCCGGGGCCAACGTC.

Turning to this clone: The CDR3 goes on 3 residues after the read ends, and that part is filled in from the germline J gene. The chain has TRBV20-1 and TRBJ1-2; possibly TRBD1 for D (5 bases). This CDR3 is built from 14 residues. V was cut by 0 bases and J by 6 bases, with 14 bases left in between. Germline CDR1 is DFQATT and CDR2 is SNEGSKA (reference sequence). CDR3 DNA (partial): TGCAGTGCTAGAGATGGGGGGTTGGCAGATGGC. The encoded protein is CSARDGGLADG. The whole CDR3 protein reads CSARDGGLADGYTF.

Details on this clone: From the germline J gene comes the end of the CDR3, since the read stops 3 residues before it. V gene TRBV12-3 or TRBV12-4 combines with J gene TRBJ2-5; 9 nucleotides line up with TRBD2. This CDR3 is built from 15 residues. The junction had 4 bases not matched to a gene; V was cut back by 3 bases and J by 2 bases. The CDR3 bases that were read are TGTGCCAGCAGTTTCCGGCTAGCGGGACAAGAGACC. Its protein product is CASSFRLAGQET. The whole CDR3 sequence is CASSFRLAGQETQYF.

CDR3: CAISEGSGSGEQYF. Incomplete CDR3 DNA: TGTGCCATCAGTGAGGGTAGCGGGAGCGGCGAG. The rearrangement links TRBV10-3 to TRBJ2-7, with 9 bases identical to TRBD2. From the germline J gene comes the end of the CDR3, since the read stops 3 residues before it. The CDR3 totals 14 residues. V was pared by 2 bases and J by 6 bases, with 5 bases of the junction left unmatched. Germline CDR1 reads ENHRY; CDR2 reads SYGVKD.